What follows describes a single T cell receptor (beta chain). The antigen is not known. At one of its ends the junction is not consistent with the germline gene, which may arise from a read error. Germline lookup yields CDR1 KGHSH and CDR2 LQKENI. This CDR3 is built from 15 residues. The data belong to a study of breast tumors, draining lymph nodes, adjacent tissues. Overall study results and limits: Data only fit, rather than demonstrated, lymph node origin of most tumor T cells.

One entry per CDR3 protein, called by TCRdb with MiXCR from the multiplex PCR reads. The table lists around 140,000 distinct CDR3 sequences, less than 35% of them singletons. Axillary draining lymph nodes of breast cancer patients supplied the node samples. The chain is built from TRBV18 and TRBJ1-2; D is undetermined. Specimen: axillary lymph node tissue. This sequence originates from a female donor with breast cancer. Some clones in this sample may be carry-over from other donors' samples. The CDR3 nucleotides are TGTGCCAGCTCACCACCGGGATATGGTAACTACGGCTACACCTTC. Translation: CASSPPGYGNYGYTF.